This entry lists 27 T cell receptor beta chains sequenced from one sample in a study of T cells in Graves' hyperthyroidism and ophthalmopathy. RNA transcripts gave rise to amplified TCR beta CDR3 regions. HTBI primers were employed in a first-round RT-PCR of the TCR CDR3. TCRdb independently ran MiXCR on the multiplex PCR reads; one entry per CDR3 protein. The table lists under 350,000 distinct CDR3 sequences, about a sixth of them singletons, with approximately 60% in the top ten. The sequencing sample was made of blood. Source of these receptors: an older woman with Graves' ophthalmopathy.

This clonotype was found many times. The gene calls are TRBV27 and TRBJ2-1; 7 nucleotides agree with TRBD2. The V segment lost 5 bases and the J segment 0 bases; nucleotides outside the gene matches: 4. The germline V gene encodes CDR1 MNHEY and CDR2 SMNVEV (reference sequence). This CDR3 is built from 15 residues. CDR3 DNA: TGTGCCAGCAGTCGGAGCGGGAACTCCTACAATGAGCAGTTCTTC. Amino acid sequence: CASSRSGNSYNEQFF.

J is TRBJ1-4 and V is TRBV27, with unresolved D. This CDR3 contains 12 residues. Trimming took off 5 bases at V and 8 bases at J, with 9 bases between the two ends. CDR1 and CDR2 from the germline V gene are MNHEY and SMNVEV (reference sequence). The CDR3 bases are TGTGCCAGCAGTGGGTTGGGCGAAAAACTGTTTTTT. It is translated as CASSGLGEKLFF.

The table lists this clonotype with many counts. J is TRBJ1-4 and V is TRBV27; 8 bases agree with TRBD1. The CDR3 has 12 amino acids. After removal of 9 bases from V and 8 bases from J, the junction contained 5 bases not matched to a gene. Germline V gives CDR1 MNHEY, CDR2 SMNVEV (reference sequence). In nucleotides, the CDR3 is TGTGCCAGTAAGACAGGGGTAGAAAAACTGTTTTTT. This gives the protein CASKTGVEKLFF.

This clonotype was observed many times. The V call is TRBV20-1, the J call TRBJ2-3; D perhaps matches TRBD2 (5 bases). The CDR3 length is 15 residues. V dropped 3 bases and J dropped 4 bases, with 17 bases sitting between them. CDR1 is DFQATT and CDR2 is SNEGSKA in the germline V gene (reference sequence). This CDR3 is CSASSVASYADTQYF. Written as DNA, the CDR3 is TGCAGTGCTAGTTCGGTAGCGTCCTATGCAGATACGCAGTATTTT.

This clonotype was seen repeatedly, ten times or more. This chain connects TRBV5-6 to TRBJ2-3; D remains unclear. V dropped 5 bases and J dropped 2 bases, with 12 bases sitting between them. Germline CDR1 is SGHDT and CDR2 is YYEEEE. This CDR3 region has 14 residues. In nucleotides, the CDR3 is TGTGCCAGCAGACCTCAGTGGGACACAGATACGCAGTATTTT. Protein sequence: CASRPQWDTDTQYF.

This clonotype occurred many times. This rearrangement joins TRBV7-2 to TRBJ1-1, with D perhaps TRBD1 (6 bases). The ends were cut back, 5 bases at V and 7 bases at J, with 17 bases in the middle. This CDR3 contains 14 residues. The germline V gene encodes CDR1 SGHTA and CDR2 FQGNSA. The CDR3 sequence: CASSPAGTPYEAFF. The CDR3 DNA is TGTGCCAGCAGCCCAGCCGGGACACCGTATGAAGCTTTCTTT.

Ten or more counts support this clonotype. This chain uses TRBV24-1 with TRBJ1-2; TRBD1 is a possible D gene (5 bases). This CDR3 contains 13 residues. V was shortened by 8 bases and J by 5 bases, with 14 bases between the two germline ends. Germline V gene lookup returns CDR1 KGHDR and CDR2 SFDVKD. The CDR3 sequence: CATTGHGEYGYTF. The CDR3, as DNA: TGTGCCACCACCGGACACGGAGAATATGGCTACACCTTC.

The genes are TRBV7-2 and TRBJ1-1; possible D gene TRBD1, 6 bases. The V gene lost 5 bases and the J gene lost 3 bases, with 19 bases spanning the gap. Germline CDR1 reads SGHTA; CDR2 reads FQGNSA. This CDR3 comprises 16 residues. The CDR3 loop reads CASSPGPGGYDTEAFF. The DNA for the CDR3 is TGTGCCAGCAGCCCGGGCCCGGGGGGCTATGACACTGAAGCTTTCTTT.

This clonotype came up many times. The chain is built from TRBV6-1 and TRBJ1-2; a weak D match, TRBD1 (6 bases). Trimming stripped 5 bases from V and 1 base from J, with 14 bases between. The CDR3 loop spans 15 amino acids. Germline V lookup: CDR1 MNHNS, CDR2 SASEGT. The CDR3 here is CASSRTVPYNYGYTF. The CDR3 DNA sequence: TGTGCCAGCAGTCGGACAGTCCCCTATAACTATGGCTACACCTTC.

The J gene is TRBJ2-7, the V gene TRBV28; tentative D call: TRBD1 (6 bases). V gave up 6 bases and J gave up 4 bases, with 13 bases separating them. This CDR3 has 13 residues. The V gene's germline CDR1 is MDHEN and CDR2 SYDVKM. Written as DNA, the CDR3 is TGTGCCAGCAGGGTGACAGGAAAATACGAGCAGTACTTC. The encoded protein is CASRVTGKYEQYF.

In this sample, this clonotype turned up many times. The rearrangement links TRBV5-5 to TRBJ2-2; D gene unclear. The CDR3 is 13 amino acids. Per germline, CDR1 SGHKS and CDR2 YYEKEE (reference sequence). Trimming took off 3 bases at V and 5 bases at J, with 8 bases between the two ends. The CDR3 region has the DNA TGTGCCAGCAGCTCTGGGTGGACCGGGGAGCTGTTTTTT. Its protein product is CASSSGWTGELFF.

This clonotype was seen more than once but under ten times. The rearrangement joins TRBV18 to TRBJ2-2, with 7 nucleotides matching TRBD1. The CDR3 is 15 amino acids. Germline assignment: CDR1 KGHSH and CDR2 LQKENI. After removal of 5 bases from V and 4 bases from J, the junction contained 7 bases not matched to a gene. For the CDR3, the DNA is TGTGCCAGCTCAACGACAGGGCTGGGCACCGGGGAGCTGTTTTTT. This gives the protein CASSTTGLGTGELFF.

V is TRBV9 and J is TRBJ2-5; 7 nucleotides agree with TRBD2. The CDR3 has 16 amino acids. Germline V CDR1 and CDR2: SGDLS, YYNGEE. After removal of 0 bases from V and 5 bases from J, the junction contained 10 bases not matched to a gene. The CDR3 nucleotides are TGTGCCAGCAGCGTAGATTACGGACTAGGCGGGGAGACCCAGTACTTC. Translation: CASSVDYGLGGETQYF.

The chain combines TRBV6-2 or TRBV6-3 with TRBJ1-2; TRBD1 agrees at 7 bases. The CDR3 totals 14 residues. The germline V gene has CDR1 MNHEY and CDR2 SVGEGT. Trimming took 6 bases from V and 4 from J; bases not matched to a gene: 8. CDR3 sequence reads: CASSHFGTVYGYTF. CDR3 sequence (DNA): TGTGCCAGCAGCCATTTCGGGACAGTCTATGGCTACACCTTC.

In its sample, this clonotype was seen many times. The chain links TRBV11-2 to TRBJ2-2; D not certain. This CDR3 is built from 15 residues. Deletions cut 4 bases from V and 5 bases from J, with 14 bases between. Germline assignment: CDR1 SGHAT and CDR2 FQNNGV. CDR3 in amino acids: CASSSRVEGTGELFF. DNA for the CDR3: TGTGCCAGCAGCTCCCGGGTCGAAGGAACCGGGGAGCTGTTTTTT. Drawing the rest from reference TRBV11-2 and TRBJ2-2, the complete variable domain is EAGVAQSPRYKIIEKRQSVAFWCNPISGHATLYWYQQILGQGPKLLIQFQNNGVVDDSQLPKDRFSAERLKGVDSTLKIQPAKLEDSAVYLCASSSRVEGTGELFFGEGSRLTVL.

This clonotype was recorded a few times. V usage is TRBV5-1 and J usage is TRBJ1-6; D may be TRBD1 (5 bases). Trimming removed 4 bases at V and 8 bases at J, with 13 bases between. Germline values: CDR1 SGHRS, CDR2 YFSETQ. The CDR3 has 14 residues. The CDR3 protein is CASSPREADSPLHF. The CDR3 DNA reads TGCGCCAGCAGCCCCAGGGAGGCGGATTCACCCCTCCACTTT. The variable domain in full, with the rest retrieved from reference TRBV5-1 and TRBJ1-6, is KAGVTQTPRYLIKTRGQQVTLSCSPISGHRSVSWYQQTPGQGLQFLFEYFSETQRNKGNFPGRFSGRQFSNSRSEMNVSTLELGDSALYLCASSPREADSPLHFGNGTRLTVT.

The V call is TRBV4-3, the J call TRBJ1-2, with TRBD1 matching 8 bases. In germline, CDR1 is LGHNA, CDR2 YSLEER. Unmatched junction bases numbered 3, after V lost 0 bases and J lost 3 bases. CDR3 size: 15 residues. CDR3 loop: CASSQDRQGYYGYTF. Here the CDR3 DNA reads TGCGCCAGCAGCCAAGACCGACAGGGGTACTATGGCTACACCTTC.

This clonotype was recorded many times. The chain recombines TRBV12-5 with TRBJ2-5; TRBD1 aligns across 8 bases. The germline V gene encodes CDR1 LGHNT and CDR2 FRNRAP. With V trimmed by 6 bases and J by 1 base, 10 bases remained unmatched. The CDR3 sequence is 16 residues long. This CDR3 is CASGPYRGELQETQYF. The CDR3 DNA follows: TGTGCTAGTGGACCATACAGGGGGGAACTCCAAGAGACCCAGTACTTC.

The J gene is TRBJ2-5, the V gene TRBV5-1; D is uncertain. The V end was cut by 1 base, the J end by 1 base, with 11 bases between. This CDR3 contains 15 residues. Germline loops: CDR1 SGHRS, CDR2 YFSETQ. CDR3 DNA sequence: TGCGCCAGCAGCTTGACGTCACCGGCCCAAGAGACCCAGTACTTC. Protein: CASSLTSPAQETQYF.

Many counts were recorded for this clonotype. The CDR3 loop reads CASSPRTDTGELFF. DNA of the CDR3: TGTGCCAGCAGCCCCCGGACAGACACCGGGGAGCTGTTTTTT. The chain carries TRBV7-2 and TRBJ2-2; weak D call: TRBD1 (6 bases). V was pared by 5 bases and J by 3 bases, with 10 bases between. The germline CDR1 and CDR2 sequences are SGHTA and FQGNSA. This CDR3 is 14 amino acids long. Combining the CDR3 with reference TRBV7-2 and TRBJ2-2 gives the whole variable domain GAGVSQSPSNKVTEKGKDVELRCDPISGHTALYWYRQSLGQGLEFLIYFQGNSAPDKSGLPSDRFSAERTGGSVSTLTIQRTQQEDSAVYLCASSPRTDTGELFFGEGSRLTVL.

This clonotype showed up many times. The V gene is TRBV11-2, the J gene TRBJ2-7; D might be TRBD1 (6 bases). Germline assignment: CDR1 SGHAT and CDR2 FQNNGV. Trimming stripped 5 bases from V and 1 base from J, with 12 bases between. This CDR3 has 14 amino acids. The CDR3 spells CASSVGTPSYEQYF. The CDR3 nucleotides are TGTGCCAGCAGCGTCGGGACACCTTCCTACGAGCAGTACTTC.

The chain recombines TRBV6-1 with TRBJ2-1; a possible D gene is TRBD1 (5 bases). Germline-derived CDR1 and CDR2 are MNHNS and SASEGT. Trimming removed 7 bases at V and 10 bases at J, with 14 bases between. The CDR3 has 12 residues. CDR3 residues: CASILDPGEQFF. CDR3 coding DNA: TGTGCCAGCATCTTGGACCCAGGGGAGCAGTTCTTC.

This clonotype has at least ten counts. V gene TRBV28 combines with J gene TRBJ1-6, with D perhaps matching TRBD1 (5 bases). The germline V gene has CDR1 MDHEN and CDR2 SYDVKM. The CDR3 contains 16 residues. V was cut by 6 bases and J by 11 bases, with 23 bases left in between. Here the CDR3 reads CASRQTTGTGIPPLHF. CDR3 sequence (DNA): TGTGCCAGCAGGCAAACTACCGGGACGGGGATTCCACCCCTCCACTTT.

Concerning this clonotype: A much larger clonotype is one base distant, so this may be a read error. V gene TRBV4-1 combines with J gene TRBJ2-3; TRBD2 agrees at 12 bases. Unmatched junction bases numbered 4, after V lost 4 bases and J lost 2 bases. The CDR3 loop spans 16 amino acids. Germline CDR1 is MGHRA and CDR2 is YSYEKL. CDR3 sequence (DNA): TGCGCCAGCAGCCGACGGACTAGCGGGGCCACAGATACGCAGTATTTT. Translation gives CASSRRTSGATDTQYF.

The chain carries TRBV4-3 and TRBJ1-6; 7 bases line up with TRBD1. The CDR3 contains 16 residues. Germline CDR1 reads LGHNA; CDR2 reads YSLEER. V lost 0 bases and J lost 3; bases outside the gene matches: 2. The CDR3 sequence is CASSQDRTGYNSPLHF. DNA of the CDR3: TGCGCCAGCAGCCAAGATCGGACAGGCTATAATTCACCCCTCCACTTT.

In DNA form, the CDR3 reads TGTGCCAGCAGCCAAGCGGCGGGGGCCACAGATACGCAGTATTTT. Amino acids: CASSQAAGATDTQYF. This chain connects TRBV4-2 to TRBJ2-3; TRBD2 is a possible D gene (7 bases). The CDR3 loop spans 15 amino acids. Germline values: CDR1 LGHNA, CDR2 YNFKEQ. Deletions cut 1 base from V and 2 bases from J, with 10 bases between.

This clonotype was picked up many times. The J gene is TRBJ1-1, the V gene TRBV6-1; D unresolved. Germline loops: CDR1 MNHNS, CDR2 SASEGT. V lost 10 bases and J lost 0, with 9 bases in between. CDR3 length: 12 amino acids. In DNA, the CDR3 is TGTGCCACCGGATCCCTGAACACTGAAGCTTTCTTT. Translated: CATGSLNTEAFF.